The sequence of this T cell receptor beta chain was determined in a study of response to subunit inactivated influenza vaccine. The germline V gene encodes CDR1 SGHRS and CDR2 YFSETQ. V shed 4 bases and J shed 0 bases, with 12 bases lying between them. CDR3 length equals 15 residues. This clonotype showed up many times. As yet, its antigen is unknown. TCRdb re-called the RT-PCR reads with MiXCR, one entry per CDR3 protein. The table shows around 580,000 distinct CDR3 sequences, with 12% occurring only once. Broader study findings: T cells newly recruited by each seasonal influenza vaccination are few, the authors suggested.

The sequence derives from a middle-aged man who received an inactivated influenza vaccine. Source: PBMCs from blood, taken on the day of vaccination. The gene calls are TRBV5-1 and TRBJ2-3; either TRBD1 or TRBD2 may fit D (5 bases each). CDR3 amino acids: CASSPGTASTDTQYF. The CDR3 nucleotides are TGCGCCAGCAGCCCCGGGACGGCTAGCACAGATACGCAGTATTTT.